This TCR beta chain was identified in a study of blood T cell repertoires in COVID-19. Produced via immunoSEQ multiplex PCR; TCRdb's table is partial and in-frame only. Seen here are some 110,000 clones, 70% to 90% observed once, and the top ten hold approximately 1.5%. The V end lost 5 bases, the J end lost 5 bases, and 21 bases lay between the germline ends. The CDR3 contains 16 residues. CDR1 is MNHEY and CDR2 is SVGEGT in the germline V gene. The receptor was isolated from a man between 40 and 49 years old with acute or convalescent COVID-19. The chain has TRBV6-2 or TRBV6-3 and TRBJ1-1; D unresolved. Sequenced material: peripheral blood. DNA of the CDR3: TGTGCCAGCAGTCCCCGAGGCTTAAAAAGTTGGACTGAAGCTTTCTTT. Encoded protein: CASSPRGLKSWTEAFF.